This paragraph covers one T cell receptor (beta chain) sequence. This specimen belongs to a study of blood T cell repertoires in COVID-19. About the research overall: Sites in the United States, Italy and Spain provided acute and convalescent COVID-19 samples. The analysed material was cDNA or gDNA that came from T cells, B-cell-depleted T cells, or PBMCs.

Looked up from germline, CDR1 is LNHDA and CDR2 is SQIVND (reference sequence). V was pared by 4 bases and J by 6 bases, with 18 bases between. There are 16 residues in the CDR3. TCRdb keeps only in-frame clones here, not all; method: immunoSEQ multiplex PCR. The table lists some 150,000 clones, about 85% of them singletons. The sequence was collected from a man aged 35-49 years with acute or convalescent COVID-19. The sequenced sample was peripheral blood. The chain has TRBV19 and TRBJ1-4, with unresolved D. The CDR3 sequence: CASSTAGLPEDEKLFF. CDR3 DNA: TGTGCCAGTAGTACCGCAGGACTTCCTGAGGATGAAAAACTGTTTTTT.